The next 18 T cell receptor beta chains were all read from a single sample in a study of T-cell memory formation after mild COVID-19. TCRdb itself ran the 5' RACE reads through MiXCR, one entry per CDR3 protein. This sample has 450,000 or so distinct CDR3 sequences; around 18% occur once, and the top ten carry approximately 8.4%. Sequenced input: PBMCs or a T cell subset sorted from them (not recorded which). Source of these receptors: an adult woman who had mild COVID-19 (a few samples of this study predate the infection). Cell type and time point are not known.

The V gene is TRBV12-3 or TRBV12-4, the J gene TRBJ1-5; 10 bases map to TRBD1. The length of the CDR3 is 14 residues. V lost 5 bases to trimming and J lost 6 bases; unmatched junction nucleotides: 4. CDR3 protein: CASSRQGATQPQHF. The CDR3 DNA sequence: TGTGCCAGCAGTCGACAGGGGGCTACTCAGCCCCAGCATTTT.

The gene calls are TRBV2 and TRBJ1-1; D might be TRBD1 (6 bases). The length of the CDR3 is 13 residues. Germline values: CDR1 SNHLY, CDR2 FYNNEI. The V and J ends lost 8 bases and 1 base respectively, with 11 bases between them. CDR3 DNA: TGTGCCAGCTTGGGACATCCGAACACTGAAGCTTTCTTT. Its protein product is CASLGHPNTEAFF. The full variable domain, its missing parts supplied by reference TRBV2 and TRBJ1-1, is EPEVTQTPSHQVTQMGQEVILRCVPISNHLYFYWYRQILGQKVEFLVSFYNNEISEKSEIFDDQFSVERPDGSNFTLKIRSTKLEDSAMYFCASLGHPNTEAFFGQGTRLTVV.

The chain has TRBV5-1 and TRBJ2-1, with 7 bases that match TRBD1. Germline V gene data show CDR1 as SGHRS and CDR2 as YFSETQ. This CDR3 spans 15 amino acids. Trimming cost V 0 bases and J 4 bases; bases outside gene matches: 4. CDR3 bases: TGCGCCAGCAGCTTGGACGGGACAGAATACAATGAGCAGTTCTTC. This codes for CASSLDGTEYNEQFF.

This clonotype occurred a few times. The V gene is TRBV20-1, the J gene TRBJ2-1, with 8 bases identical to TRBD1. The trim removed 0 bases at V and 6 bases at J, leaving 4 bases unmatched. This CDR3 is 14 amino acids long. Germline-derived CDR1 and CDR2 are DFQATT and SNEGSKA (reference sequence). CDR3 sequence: CSARDYRGANEQFF. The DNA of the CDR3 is TGCAGTGCTAGAGATTACAGGGGGGCCAATGAGCAGTTCTTC.

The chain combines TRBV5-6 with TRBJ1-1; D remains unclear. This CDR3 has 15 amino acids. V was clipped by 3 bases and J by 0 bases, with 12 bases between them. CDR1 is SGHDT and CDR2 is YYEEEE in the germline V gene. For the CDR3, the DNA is TGTGCCAGCAGCTACCTAGGACCGCTGAACACTGAAGCTTTCTTT. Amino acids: CASSYLGPLNTEAFF.

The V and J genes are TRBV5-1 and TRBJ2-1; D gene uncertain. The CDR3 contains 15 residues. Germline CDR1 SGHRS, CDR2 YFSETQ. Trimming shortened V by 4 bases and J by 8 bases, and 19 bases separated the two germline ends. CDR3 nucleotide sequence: TGCGCCAGCAGCCTGGAACCCGCACGGCGAGATGAGCAGTTCTTC. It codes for CASSLEPARRDEQFF.

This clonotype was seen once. The CDR3 region has the DNA TGTGCCAGCAGTCTTAGCGGGGCCGCGAGTGGTACGCAGTATTTT. It codes for CASSLSGAASGTQYF. The rearrangement links TRBV9 to TRBJ2-3, with 8 bases identical to TRBD2. Germline loops: CDR1 SGDLS, CDR2 YYNGEE. The CDR3 totals 15 residues. Losses at the gene ends were 5 bases for V and 8 bases for J; bases not matched to a gene: 13.

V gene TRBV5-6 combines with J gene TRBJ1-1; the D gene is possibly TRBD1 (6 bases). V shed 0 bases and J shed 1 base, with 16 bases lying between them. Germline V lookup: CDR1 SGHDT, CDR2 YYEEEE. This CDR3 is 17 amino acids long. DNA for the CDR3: TGTGCCAGCAGCTTGGTAGGACAGTGGGGAAGGAACACTGAAGCTTTCTTT. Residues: CASSLVGQWGRNTEAFF.

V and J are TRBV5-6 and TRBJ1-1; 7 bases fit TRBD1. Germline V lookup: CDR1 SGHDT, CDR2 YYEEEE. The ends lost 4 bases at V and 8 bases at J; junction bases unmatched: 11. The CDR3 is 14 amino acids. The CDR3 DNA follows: TGTGCCAGCAGCCTACTCCTGACAGGGCCCGAAGCTTTCTTT. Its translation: CASSLLLTGPEAFF.

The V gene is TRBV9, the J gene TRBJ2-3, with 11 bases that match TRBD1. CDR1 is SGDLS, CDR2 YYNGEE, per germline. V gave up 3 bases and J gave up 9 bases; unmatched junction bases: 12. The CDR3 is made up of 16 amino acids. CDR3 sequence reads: CASSALPGQGGGTQYF. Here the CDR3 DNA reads TGTGCCAGCAGCGCGCTGCCGGGACAGGGGGGAGGCACGCAGTATTTT.

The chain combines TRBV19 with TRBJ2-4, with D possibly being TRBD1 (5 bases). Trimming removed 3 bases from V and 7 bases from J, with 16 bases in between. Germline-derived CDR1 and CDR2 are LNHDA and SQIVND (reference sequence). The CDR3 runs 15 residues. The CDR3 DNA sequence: TGTGCCAGTAGTATTGCCCGGACAAGGGGCAACATTCAGTACTTC. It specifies CASSIARTRGNIQYF.

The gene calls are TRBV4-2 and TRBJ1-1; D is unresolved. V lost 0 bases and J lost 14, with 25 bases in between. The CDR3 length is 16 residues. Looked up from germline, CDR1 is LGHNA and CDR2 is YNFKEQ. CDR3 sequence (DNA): TGTGCCAGCAGCCAAGATCGAGAGTATCCGCCGGCACTGGGATTCTTT. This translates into CASSQDREYPPALGFF.

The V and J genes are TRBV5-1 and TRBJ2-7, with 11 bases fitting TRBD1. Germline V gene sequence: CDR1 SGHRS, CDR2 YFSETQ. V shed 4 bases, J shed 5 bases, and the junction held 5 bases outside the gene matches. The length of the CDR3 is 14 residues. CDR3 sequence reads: CASSPDRGPNEQYF. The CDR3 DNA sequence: TGCGCCAGCAGCCCGGACAGGGGGCCAAACGAGCAGTACTTC.

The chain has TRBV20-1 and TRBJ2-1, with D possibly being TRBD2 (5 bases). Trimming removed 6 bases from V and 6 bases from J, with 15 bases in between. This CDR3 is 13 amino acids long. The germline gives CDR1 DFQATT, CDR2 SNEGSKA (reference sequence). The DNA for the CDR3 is TGCAGTGCCCCAAAAGGAGGCGGCAATGAGCAGTTCTTC. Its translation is CSAPKGGGNEQFF.

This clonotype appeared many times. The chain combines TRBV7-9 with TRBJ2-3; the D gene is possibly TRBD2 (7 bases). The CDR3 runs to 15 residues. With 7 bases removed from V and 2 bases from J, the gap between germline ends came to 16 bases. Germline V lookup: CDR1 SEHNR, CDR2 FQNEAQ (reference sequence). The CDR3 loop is CASTPRGGTTDTQYF. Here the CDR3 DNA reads TGTGCCAGCACCCCTAGGGGGGGTACCACAGATACGCAGTATTTT.

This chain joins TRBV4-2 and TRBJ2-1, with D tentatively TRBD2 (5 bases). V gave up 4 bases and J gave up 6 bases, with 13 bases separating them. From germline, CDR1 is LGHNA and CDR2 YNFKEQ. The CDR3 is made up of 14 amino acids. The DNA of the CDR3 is TGTGCCAGCAGCCCCGACGGGGAGCCCAATGAGCAGTTCTTC. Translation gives CASSPDGEPNEQFF.

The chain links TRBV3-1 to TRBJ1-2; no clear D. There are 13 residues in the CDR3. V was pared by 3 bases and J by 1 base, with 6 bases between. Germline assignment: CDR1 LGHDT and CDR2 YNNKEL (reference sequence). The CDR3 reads CASSHEHNYGYTF. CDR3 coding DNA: TGTGCCAGCAGCCATGAGCATAACTATGGCTACACCTTC.

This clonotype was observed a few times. The CDR3 sequence is CAIGRDRNTEAFF. The DNA for the CDR3 is TGTGCCATCGGTAGAGACAGGAACACTGAAGCTTTCTTT. The chain carries TRBV10-3 and TRBJ1-1; D is possibly TRBD1 (5 bases). Germline V gene sequence: CDR1 ENHRY, CDR2 SYGVKD. The V end was cut by 8 bases, the J end by 1 base, with 11 bases between. This CDR3 has 13 residues.